This TCR beta chain was sequenced for a study of blood T cell repertoires in COVID-19. Whole-study context: Spain, Italy and the United States supplied samples that represented acute and convalescent COVID-19. PBMCs, B-cell-depleted T cells, or T cells were the source of the cDNA or gDNA that made up the material.

As handled by the study authors: For nucleated cells, counts were estimated from reference gene primer amplification. Measured with immunoSEQ multiplex PCR; TCRdb has only the in-frame clones, and not every one. V and J calls and clone size are given by that table; D and trimming were obtained from the DNA. The profile shows approximately 120,000 clones, about 80% of them singletons. Looked up from germline, CDR1 is LNHDA and CDR2 is SQIVND (reference sequence). With 0 bases clipped from V and 13 bases from J, the junction kept 6 bases outside the gene matches. The CDR3 has 14 amino acids. The gene calls are TRBV19 and TRBJ2-1, with 10 bases aligning to TRBD2. The source of this sequence is a human donor in a cohort sampled during active COVID-19. The sequenced sample consisted of peripheral blood. The CDR3 spells CASSIEASGGTQFF. In nucleotides, the CDR3 is TGTGCCAGTAGTATAGAGGCTAGCGGGGGCACACAGTTCTTC.